These 12 T cell receptor beta chains came from one sample sequenced in a study of T-cell reconstitution after alpha-beta-depleted transplantation in children. Unique molecular identifiers tagged the TCRbeta library. TCRdb used MiXCR to reprocess the PCR reads, holding one entry per CDR3 protein. The table has 75,000 to 80,000 distinct CDR3 sequences, around 18% seen once. This material consisted of PBMCs, mostly from graft donor cells, taken 360 days after TCRalphabeta/CD19-depleted stem cell transplant. The receptor set was obtained from a male patient aged 2 to 9 who had a stem cell transplant for acute lymphoblastic leukemia, so the T cells may come from the graft donor.

There are a few counts of this clonotype. The chain links TRBV7-9 to TRBJ2-7; 9 bases line up with TRBD2. After removal of 3 bases from V and 7 bases from J, the junction contained 16 bases not matched to a gene. The CDR3 runs to 17 residues. Germline CDR1 is SEHNR and CDR2 is FQNEAQ (reference sequence). This CDR3 is CASSFYVGSGRIREQYF. The CDR3 coding sequence is TGTGCCAGCAGCTTTTATGTAGGAAGCGGGAGGATTCGGGAGCAGTACTTC.

This clonotype occurred many times. The chain uses TRBV12-3 or TRBV12-4 and TRBJ2-3; 13 bases map to TRBD2. The CDR3 loop spans 18 amino acids. The V segment lost 7 bases and the J segment 4 bases; nucleotides outside the gene matches: 14. The CDR3 here is CASTKGLAGPLPPDTQYF. DNA of the CDR3: TGTGCCAGCACCAAGGGACTAGCGGGACCTCTCCCACCAGATACGCAGTATTTT.

In its sample, this clonotype was seen many times. Germline is not matched at one junction end, which may reflect a read error. The CDR3 loop reads CSPVDRPIPSHEQYF. For the CDR3, the DNA is TGCAGCCCAGTGGACAGGCCCATTCCCTCCCACGAGCAGTACTTC. The V and J genes are TRBV29-1 and TRBJ2-7; TRBD1 aligns across 7 bases. Germline-derived CDR1 and CDR2 are SQVTM and ANQGSEA. The CDR3 runs 15 residues.

This rearrangement joins TRBV18 to TRBJ2-7; 8 bases fit TRBD1. J was trimmed by 6 bases and V by 0 bases; bases with no gene match: 10. The CDR3 is 16 residues long. Germline V CDR1 and CDR2: KGHSH, LQKENI. DNA for the CDR3: TGTGCCAGCTCACCACCGGTCACGGGGACAGGAGGCGAGCAGTACTTC. Its translation is CASSPPVTGTGGEQYF.

This clonotype appeared a few times. The V and J genes are TRBV15 and TRBJ2-2; perhaps TRBD2 as D (5 bases). Per germline, CDR1 LNHNV and CDR2 YYDKDF (reference sequence). There are 14 residues in the CDR3. With 4 bases removed from V and 6 bases from J, the gap between germline ends came to 12 bases. The CDR3 spells CATSNQLVPGELFF. CDR3 in DNA: TGTGCCACCAGCAACCAACTAGTTCCCGGGGAGCTGTTTTTT. The entire variable domain, with the rest obtained from reference TRBV15 and TRBJ2-2, is as follows: DAMVIQNPRYQVTQFGKPVTLSCSQTLNHNVMYWYQQKSSQAPKLLFHYYDKDFNNEADTPDNFQSRRPNTSFCFLDIRSPGLGDTAMYLCATSNQLVPGELFFGEGSRLTVL.

This clonotype showed up many times. The chain employs TRBV2 and TRBJ2-6, with 12 positions matching TRBD1. V dropped 6 bases and J dropped 2; count of bases not matched to a gene: 5. Per germline, CDR1 SNHLY and CDR2 FYNNEI. The CDR3 is made up of 17 amino acids. The DNA for the CDR3 is TGTGCCAGCAGAGGGACAGGGGGCTTTCCTGGGGCCAACGTCCTGACTTTC. This gives the protein CASRGTGGFPGANVLTF. Filled out from reference TRBV2 and TRBJ2-6, the complete variable domain reads EPEVTQTPSHQVTQMGQEVILRCVPISNHLYFYWYRQILGQKVEFLVSFYNNEISEKSEIFDDQFSVERPDGSNFTLKIRSTKLEDSAMYFCASRGTGGFPGANVLTFGAGSRLTVL.

The chain joins TRBV11-2 to TRBJ2-3; 11 bases fit TRBD2. Per germline, CDR1 SGHAT and CDR2 FQNNGV. The ends lost 5 bases at V and 4 bases at J; junction bases unmatched: 8. The CDR3 has 16 amino acids. CDR3 coding DNA: TGTGCCAGCAGCCAGCTTAGCGGGAGGGCCGCAGATACGCAGTATTTT. This gives the protein CASSQLSGRAADTQYF.

In its sample, this clonotype was seen a few times. This chain connects TRBV3-1 to TRBJ2-5; either TRBD1 or TRBD2 may supply D (6 bases each). Trimming cost V 1 base and J 4 bases, with 10 bases left between them. Germline CDR1 LGHDT, CDR2 YNNKEL (reference sequence). The CDR3 is 14 residues long. The CDR3: CASSQGGGGETQYF. In DNA, the CDR3 is TGTGCCAGCAGCCAAGGCGGAGGGGGAGAGACCCAGTACTTC.

The chain links TRBV4-1 to TRBJ2-5; TRBD2 agrees at 16 bases. This CDR3 is 19 amino acids long. The V gene end was trimmed by 4 bases and the J gene end by 3 bases; junction bases not matched to a gene: 11. Germline values: CDR1 MGHRA, CDR2 YSYEKL. CDR3 in amino acids: CASSRKSGTSGRAEETQYF. The CDR3 DNA is TGCGCCAGCAGCCGGAAGTCCGGGACTAGCGGGAGGGCAGAAGAGACCCAGTACTTC.

The sample holds a few counts of this clonotype. The chain combines TRBV12-3 or TRBV12-4 with TRBJ2-7; the D gene is possibly TRBD2 (5 bases). The CDR3 runs 13 residues. V dropped 3 bases and J dropped 3 bases, with 9 bases sitting between them. The CDR3 region has the DNA TGTGCCAGCAGTTTCGGGGTCCGCTACGAGCAGTACTTC. Encoded protein: CASSFGVRYEQYF.

There are many counts of this clonotype. The chain employs TRBV29-1 and TRBJ2-2, with TRBD2 matching 7 bases. CDR1 and CDR2 from the germline V gene are SQVTM and ANQGSEA. V lost 4 bases, J lost 1 base, and 3 bases stayed unmatched. This CDR3 comprises 14 residues. CDR3 amino acids: CSVGDYRNTGELFF. The CDR3 DNA sequence: TGCAGCGTTGGGGACTACCGGAACACCGGGGAGCTGTTTTTT.

The sample holds many counts of this clonotype. Here the CDR3 DNA reads TGTGCCAGCAGTGTGGGACAGGTTAAAAACATTCAGTACTTC. It encodes CASSVGQVKNIQYF. The chain joins TRBV12-3 or TRBV12-4 to TRBJ2-4, with 8 bases that match TRBD1. After removal of 5 bases from V and 4 bases from J, the junction contained 4 bases not matched to a gene. The CDR3 totals 14 residues.